This TCR beta chain was sequenced during a study of beta chain features in type 1 diabetes. Germline V gene data show CDR1 as DFQATT and CDR2 as SNEGSKA (reference sequence). V dropped 5 bases and J dropped 7 bases, with 6 bases sitting between them. The CDR3 length is 10 residues. Overall study findings and caveats: For Type 1 diabetes patients, all four CD4+ subsets carried TCRB CDR3s that were moderately but significantly shorter. Comparison showed that naive, central memory and Treg TCRB repertoires appeared more similar among patients than among healthy donors.

The isolated RNA, all of it, was reverse transcribed, so expressed TCRB transcripts were what got sequenced. Some clones are missing from TCRdb's copy, which holds only in-frame ones; the method was immunoSEQ multiplex PCR. The sample yields about 99,000 clones, 25% to 35% seen once. With regard to this clone: The antigen is unknown.

This sequence originates from a woman aged 18-30 years with type 1 diabetes. The source material was central memory CD4+ T cells from blood. The chain recombines TRBV20-1 with TRBJ2-1; D not resolved. The CDR3 DNA is TGCAGTGCTTTCGTTAATGAGCAGTTCTTC. Encoded protein: CSAFVNEQFF.